What follows is one TCR beta chain and its context. The clone's antigen remains unknown. Within one base of it there is no much larger clone, and no base qualities were kept. After removal of 1 base from V and 3 bases from J, the junction retains 4 bases not matched to a gene. There are 16 amino acids in the CDR3, from cysteine to phenylalanine inclusive. The CDR3 DNA has 48 bases and is translated from base 1. The germline V gene encodes CDR1 SGHNT and CDR2 YYREEE (reference sequence). Collaborating institutions collected whole blood in K2EDTA tubes following their own protocols. For TCRbeta analysis, collaborators shipped samples in one of three forms: frozen whole blood, isolated PBMCs, or DNA extracted from either of those sample types. The source of the sample is a study of blood T cell repertoires in COVID-19 (TCRdb year 2020). At the level of the whole study: The collaborator samples originated in the United States, Italy and Spain and spanned the acute and convalescent phases of COVID-19. The prospective study material was composed of cDNA or gDNA derived from T cells, B-cell-depleted T cells, or PBMCs. Subjects who had been exposed to COVID-19, were actively infected with it, or had recovered from it provided the deeply sampled blood TCRbeta repertoires that made up the dataset. The repertoires were released in a freely available public database meant as a resource for research on the immune response to SARS-CoV-2. The samples were drawn from two sources: the first 160 participants of the ongoing ImmuneRACE study, and 950 to 1,500 subjects contributed by 6 global collaborators. A de-identified subject ID, COVID-19 status, age in years and sex were almost always included in the sample metadata. HLA class I and class II types, where available, came from metadata supplied by the sample provider rather than from assay-based typing.

On the study overall, not on this receptor specifically: The quantity of clinical and demographic metadata differed by source and by participant and was supplied without curation.

TCRbeta CDR3 regions were amplified from genomic DNA using the immunoSEQ Assay, a bias-controlled multiplex PCR. The study's own analysis went as follows. The number of nucleated cells in each sample was estimated from the amplification of reference gene primers within the assay. To quantify the absolute abundance of each unique TCRbeta CDR3 rearrangement, sequence reads were collapsed and filtered. For each sample, productive Simpson clonality was calculated as the square root of Simpson's diversity index across productive rearrangements. TCRdb mirrors the immuneACCESS table, restricted to in-frame sequences. Some clones are absent from its copies; in checked studies, under half trace to an unresolved V gene, and the reason for the others is unknown. V, J and clone size are those of that table, while D and trimming were read from the DNA. The sample table contains 85,000 to 130,000 clones; only one count was recorded for over 70% of them. About 15% of the sample comes from the top ten.

Sequencing was performed on peripheral blood. Recombination linked TRBV5-4 to TRBJ1-3; 10 bases in the junction line up with TRBD1. The TCR comes from a man aged 45-65 years with acute or convalescent COVID-19. The DNA sequence follows: TGTGCCAGCAGCTTGAAGGGACAGGGGTATGGAAACACCATATATTTT. This sequence encodes CASSLKGQGYGNTIYF. Beyond the CDR3, the reference TRBV5-4 and TRBJ1-3 genes provide the residues; the full variable domain reads: ETGVTQSPTHLIKTRGQQVTLRCSSQSGHNTVSWYQQALGQGPQFIFQYYREEENGRGNFPPRFSGLQFPNYSSELNVNALELDDSALYLCASSLKGQGYGNTIYFGEGSWLTVV.